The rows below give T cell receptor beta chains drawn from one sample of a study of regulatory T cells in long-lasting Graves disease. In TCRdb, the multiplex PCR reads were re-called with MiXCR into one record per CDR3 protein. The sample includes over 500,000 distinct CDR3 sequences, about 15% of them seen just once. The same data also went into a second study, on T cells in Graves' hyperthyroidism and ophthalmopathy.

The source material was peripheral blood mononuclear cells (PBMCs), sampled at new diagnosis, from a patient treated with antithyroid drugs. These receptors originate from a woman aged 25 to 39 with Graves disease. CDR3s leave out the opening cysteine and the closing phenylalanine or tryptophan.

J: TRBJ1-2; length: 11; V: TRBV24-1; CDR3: ATSEPGNYGYT
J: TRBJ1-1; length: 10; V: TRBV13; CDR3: ASSLFGAEAF
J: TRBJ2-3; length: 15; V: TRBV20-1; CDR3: SARTYKLAGGADTQY
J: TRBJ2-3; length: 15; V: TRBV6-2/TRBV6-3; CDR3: ASSFIKREEKKYTQY
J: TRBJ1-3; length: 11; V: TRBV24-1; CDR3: ATTDWTGNTIY
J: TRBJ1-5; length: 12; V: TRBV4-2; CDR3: ASSQDGEDQPQH
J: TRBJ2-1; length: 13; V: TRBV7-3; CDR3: ASSLSSGSTNEQF
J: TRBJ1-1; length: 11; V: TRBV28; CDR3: ASSPAWNTEAF
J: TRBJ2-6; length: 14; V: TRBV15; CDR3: ATSRDGVAGANVLT
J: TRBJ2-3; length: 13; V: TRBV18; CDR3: ASSPGWTATDTQY
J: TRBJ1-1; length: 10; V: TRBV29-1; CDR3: SILGGTTEAF
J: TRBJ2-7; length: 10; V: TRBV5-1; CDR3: ASAEDRYEQY